The entry below gives a single TCR beta chain sequence along with its context. What antigen it recognizes has not been identified. One end of the junction fails to match germline, which may point to a read error. TCRbeta CDR3 regions were amplified from genomic DNA using the immunoSEQ Assay, a bias-controlled multiplex PCR. The authors' analysis ran thus. The number of nucleated cells in each sample was estimated from the amplification of reference gene primers within the assay. Sequence reads were collapsed and filtered to measure the absolute abundance of every unique TCRbeta CDR3 rearrangement. For each sample, productive Simpson clonality was calculated as the square root of Simpson's diversity index across productive rearrangements. Not all clones reach the TCRdb copy of this immuneACCESS table, which keeps in-frame sequences only. Checked studies attribute under half of the gap to unresolved V genes and leave the rest unexplained. D and trimming were read from the DNA, whereas the V and J calls and clone size are those reported in that table. The sample yields over 100,000 clones; 84% were counted once. Together, the top ten hold 7% to 9.5% of the sample.

The data stem from a study of blood T cell repertoires in COVID-19 (dated by TCRdb to 2018 to 2021). As for the study more broadly: Samples from collaborators originated in the United States, Italy and Spain and spanned both the acute and convalescent phases of COVID-19. The samples were drawn from the first 160 participants of the ongoing ImmuneRACE study and from more than 1,000 subjects provided by 6 global collaborators. The dataset comprised deeply sampled blood TCRbeta repertoires from subjects exposed to, actively infected with, or recovered from COVID-19. Where available, HLA class I and class II types were obtained from metadata supplied by the sample provider rather than from assay-based typing. The material from the prospective study consisted of cDNA or gDNA derived from T cells, B-cell-depleted T cells, or PBMCs. The repertoires were made available in a free public database intended to serve as a resource for research on the immune response to SARS-CoV-2. The sample metadata nearly always contained a de-identified subject ID, COVID-19 status, age in years and sex.

The CDR3 sequence holds 12 residues, the cysteine and phenylalanine included. The retained sequence is limited to the CDR3, 36 bases, with the frame set at the first base. Per the germline V gene, MDHEN is the CDR1 and SYDVKM is the CDR2. Beyond this particular receptor, the publication reports: How much clinical and demographic metadata was included differed by source and by participant, and the metadata was provided uncurated.

The collaborating institutions used their own protocols to collect whole blood in K2EDTA tubes. Collaborator samples were shipped for TCRbeta analysis as frozen whole blood, isolated PBMCs, or DNA extracted from either sample type. The rearranged segments are TRBV28 and TRBJ2-7, with 10 central nucleotides matching TRBD1. Sequencing was performed on peripheral blood. The source of this sequence is a woman over 75 with active or convalescent COVID-19. Here the CDR3 is given as CASSFRQGAFMF. The sequenced DNA is TGTGCCAGCAGCTTCCGACAGGGGGCCTTTATGTTC.